This is a list of T cell receptor beta chains from one sample in a study of tumor-infiltrating lymphocytes in primary liver carcinoma. One entry per CDR3 protein, called by TCRdb with MiXCR from the multiplex PCR reads. The sample yields approximately 37,000 distinct CDR3 sequences, more than 60% seen once. The sequencing input was tumor-adjacent normal liver tissue. These receptors were collected from a man aged 40-49 years with primary liver carcinoma and hepatitis B virus infection. CDR3s include the opening cysteine and the closing phenylalanine or tryptophan. D genes are given only for firm matches. A row's size may be missing; if present it is once, few, many or a size class.

TRBV6-1,TRBJ1-5,-,TRBD1,TGTACCAGCAGTCTACAGGGGACCACTCAGTCCCAGCATTTT,CTSSLQGTTQSQHF
TRBV6-5,TRBJ1-4,-,-,TGTGCCAGTAGTCCCGGGAGAGGCAAAGTCTTTCTTGCAACTAATGAAAAACTGTTTTTT,CASSPGRGKVFLATNEKLFF
TRBV5-6,TRBJ2-7,-,-,TGTGCCAGCAGTTACACCTTCGATCAGTACTTC,CASSYTFDQYF
TRBV29-1,TRBJ2-2,-,TRBD1,TGCAACGTTGAAGGGTTGGACAGGGTGGGCACCGGGGAGCTGTTTTTT,CNVEGLDRVGTGELFF
TRBV29-1,TRBJ1-1,medium-sized,-,TGCAGCGTTGAAGTCATAAATCTGGGCACCCAACGACCTGAAGCTTTCTTT,CSVEVINLGTQRPEAFF
TRBV6-2/TRBV6-3,TRBJ2-7,-,-,TGTGCCAGCAGTCAAAAAACGGAGCCCTACGAGGAGCACTTC,CASSQKTEPYEEHF
TRBV10-3,TRBJ1-2,-,-,TGTGCCATCAGTTTGAAGGACGACAGTCCCCCAGGAGGCTACACCTTC,CAISLKDDSPPGGYTF
TRBV24-1,TRBJ2-7,many,TRBD2,TGTGCCACCAGCAATTCCGGGACTAGCGGGAGGGTCGACGAGCAGTACTTC,CATSNSGTSGRVDEQYF
TRBV5-1,TRBJ2-7,many,-,TGCGCCAGCAGCTTGATGGGAAGGGGCTTC,CASSLMGRGF
TRBV13,TRBJ2-7,-,-,TGTGCCTGCAGATTAGGAGGTCAGTCCTACGAGCAGTACTTC,CACRLGGQSYEQYF
TRBV29-1,TRBJ2-3,-,-,TGCAGGGTGCTTATAGAGCAGGGGACAGATACGCAGTATTTT,CRVLIEQGTDTQYF